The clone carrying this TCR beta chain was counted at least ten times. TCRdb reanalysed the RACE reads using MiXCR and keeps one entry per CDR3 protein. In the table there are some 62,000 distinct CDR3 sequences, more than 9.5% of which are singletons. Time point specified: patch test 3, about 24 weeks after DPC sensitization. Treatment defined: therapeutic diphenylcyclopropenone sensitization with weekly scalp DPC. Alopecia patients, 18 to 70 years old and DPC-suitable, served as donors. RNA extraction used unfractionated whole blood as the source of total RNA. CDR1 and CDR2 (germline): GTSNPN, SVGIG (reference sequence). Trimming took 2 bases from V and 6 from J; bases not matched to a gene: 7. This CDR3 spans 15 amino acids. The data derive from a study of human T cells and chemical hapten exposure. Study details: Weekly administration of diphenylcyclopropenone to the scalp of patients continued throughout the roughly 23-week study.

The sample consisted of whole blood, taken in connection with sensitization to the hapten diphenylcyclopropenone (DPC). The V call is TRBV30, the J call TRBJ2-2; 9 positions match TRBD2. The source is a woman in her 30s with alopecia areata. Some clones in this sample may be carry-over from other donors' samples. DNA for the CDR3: TGTGCCTGGAGTCGCAGGGGACTAGCCTCCGGGGAGCTGTTTTTT. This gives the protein CAWSRRGLASGELFF.